This T cell receptor (beta chain) was profiled in a study of technical replicates of blood from several donors. Generated by immunoSEQ multiplex PCR, the TCRdb table keeps only in-frame clones and is missing some. The data show about 88,000 clones, just under 95% seen once. The V gene's germline CDR1 is SQVTM and CDR2 ANQGSEA. CDR3 length: 12 amino acids. V trimming: 1 base; J trimming: 8 bases; junction bases outside the gene matches: 4. This TCR came from a human donor in good health. Sequenced: T cells isolated from PBMCs. The chain is built from TRBV29-1 and TRBJ1-1, with 7 bases fitting TRBD1. The CDR3 nucleotides read TGCAGCGTTGAAGGGGACAGAAGAGAAGCTTTCTTT. Its protein is CSVEGDRREAFF.